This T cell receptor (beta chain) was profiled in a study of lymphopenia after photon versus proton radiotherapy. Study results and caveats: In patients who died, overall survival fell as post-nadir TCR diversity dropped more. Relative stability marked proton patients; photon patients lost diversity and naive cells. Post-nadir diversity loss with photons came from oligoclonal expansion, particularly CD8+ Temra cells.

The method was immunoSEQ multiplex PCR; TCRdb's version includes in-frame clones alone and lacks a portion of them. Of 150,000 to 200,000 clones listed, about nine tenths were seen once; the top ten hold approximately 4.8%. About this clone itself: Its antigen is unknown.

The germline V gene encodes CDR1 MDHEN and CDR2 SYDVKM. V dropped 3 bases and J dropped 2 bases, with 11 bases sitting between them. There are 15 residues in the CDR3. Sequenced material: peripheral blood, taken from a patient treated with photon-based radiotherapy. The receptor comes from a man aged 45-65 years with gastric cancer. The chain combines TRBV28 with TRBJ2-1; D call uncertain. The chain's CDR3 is CASSLSGSPYNEQFF. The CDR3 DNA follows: TGTGCCAGCAGTTTGTCCGGGTCCCCCTACAATGAGCAGTTCTTC.